Listed here is a single T cell receptor (beta chain). The antigen is not known. Treatment here: some 20 received Ad26.COV2.S at low or high dose, single or two shots; about 5 received placebo; per-sample allocation not given. Repertoires come from day 63 after the first vaccine or placebo injection. The CDR3 sequence is 14 residues long. Germline V gene data show CDR1 as MNHEY and CDR2 as SVGAGI. With 7 bases clipped from V and 1 base from J, the junction kept 2 bases outside the gene matches. The data are from a study of Ad26.COV2.S vaccination and SARS-CoV-2 variants. As for the study in general: Participant was drawn from the COV1001 Ad26.COV2.S trial arm. Once, or twice with 56 days between doses, Ad26.COV2.S was given intramuscularly. Study-wide results and caveats: Considerable breadth of spike-specific CD8+ and CD4+ T cell responses has reportedly been documented following vaccination. The analyses of TCR breadth and depth may have understated the size of total T cell responses.

Data came from immunoSEQ multiplex PCR; TCRdb stores just in-frame clones and leaves some out. The profile covers about 480,000 clones, with approximately 88% appearing a single time and about 13% taken by the ten largest. The clonotype comes from a person aged 18-60 years who received the Ad26.COV2.S COVID-19 vaccine or a placebo. Sequencing was performed on peripheral blood, taken in a trial of Ad26.COV2.S vaccine versus placebo. The chain has TRBV6-5 and TRBJ2-2; 8 bases line up with TRBD1. Written as DNA, the CDR3 is TGTGCCAGCACGGGGACAGGGAACACCGGGGAGCTGTTTTTT. Its translation is CASTGTGNTGELFF.